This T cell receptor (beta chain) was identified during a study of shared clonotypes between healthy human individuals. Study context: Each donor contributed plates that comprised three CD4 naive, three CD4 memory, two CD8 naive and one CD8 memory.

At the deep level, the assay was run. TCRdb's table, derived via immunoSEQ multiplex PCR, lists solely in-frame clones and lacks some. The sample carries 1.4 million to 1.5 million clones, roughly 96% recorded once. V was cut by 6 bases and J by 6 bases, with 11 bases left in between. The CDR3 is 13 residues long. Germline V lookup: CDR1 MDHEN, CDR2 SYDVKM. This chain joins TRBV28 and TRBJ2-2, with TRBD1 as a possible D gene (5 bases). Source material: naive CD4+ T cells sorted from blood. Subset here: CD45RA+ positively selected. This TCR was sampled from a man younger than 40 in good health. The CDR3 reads CASRRTLPGELFF. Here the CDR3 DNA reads TGTGCCAGCAGACGGACACTCCCCGGGGAGCTGTTTTTT.